This TCR beta chain was recovered during a study of regulatory T cells in long-lasting Graves disease. Time point meaning: newly diagnosed GD, antithyroid drugs for less than 3 months. There was RNA extracted from PBMCs, and the TCR library was made from it. Under American Thyroid Association guidelines, Graves' disease was diagnosed. The V gene lost 4 bases and the J gene lost 10 bases, with 11 bases spanning the gap. The CDR3 length is 12 residues. The germline V gene has CDR1 LGHDT and CDR2 YNNKEL (reference sequence). This clonotype was counted at least ten times. What it binds is unknown. Sequencing libraries for TCR beta were prepared with iRepertoire HTBI primers and Arm-PCR of CDR3 regions. TCRdb re-analysed the multiplex PCR reads in MiXCR, keeping a single row per CDR3 protein. The table includes some 250,000 distinct CDR3 sequences, approximately 18% detected once. Study-level findings and limits: Accuracy was possibly reduced by small sample size.

The same sample was also used in a study of T cells in Graves' hyperthyroidism and ophthalmopathy. This second report adds: Most clonotypes that expanded in the thyroid above 0.001 also showed up in blood.

Sequences were derived from peripheral blood mononuclear cells (PBMCs), sampled at new diagnosis, from a patient treated with antithyroid drugs. This chain uses TRBV3-1 with TRBJ2-1, with a weak D call TRBD1 (5 bases). The TCR comes from a woman aged 25 to 39 with Graves disease. CDR3 coding DNA: TGTGCCAGCAGCCTACAGGTTGGGGAGCAGTTCTTC. This translates into CASSLQVGEQFF.